This T cell receptor beta chain was found in a study of T cell responses to AZD1222 COVID-19 vaccine. As for this clone: Its matching antigen is unknown.

The CDR3 runs to 13 residues. V was pared by 8 bases and J by 6 bases, with 15 bases between. CDR1 is MNHEY and CDR2 is SMNVEV in the germline V gene (reference sequence). Broader study findings: Reports say nearly half of spike-specific TCRs go after unmutated variant regions.

TCRdb keeps only in-frame clones here, not all; method: immunoSEQ multiplex PCR. The data show approximately 80,000 clones, 85% to 90% seen once. Specimen: peripheral blood, collected on day 0 of AZD1222 vaccination. This TCR derives from an adult in good health. The rearrangement uses TRBV27 and TRBJ2-3; a weak D match, TRBD1 (6 bases). DNA of the CDR3: TGTGCCAGCTGGGACACAGGGCCCGATACGCAGTATTTT. It translates to CASWDTGPDTQYF.